This TCR beta chain was identified in a study of T-cell memory formation after mild COVID-19. Study outcomes and limitations: For contracting clones, CD4+ ones sat mainly in CM and EM, CD8+ in EMRA. Memory from before infection featured some responding clones, which suggests cross-reactive memory joined.

The CDR3 runs 16 residues. Trimming pared 1 base from V and 0 bases from J, leaving 9 bases between. Per germline, CDR1 SEHNR and CDR2 FQNEAQ (reference sequence). This clonotype was counted a few times. Its target is not known. Amplification by 5'RACE using constant-segment primers produced TCR alpha and TCR beta cDNA libraries that carried sample barcodes and UMIs. TCRdb reprocessed the 5' RACE reads with MiXCR, giving one entry per CDR3 protein. This table has about 350,000 distinct CDR3 sequences, roughly 13% appearing once. The sample was PBMCs or a T cell subset sorted from them (not recorded which). This sequence joins TRBV7-9 and TRBJ2-2, with D tentatively TRBD1 or TRBD2 (6 bases each). The clonotype comes from a man between 18 and 29 years old who had mild COVID-19 (a few samples of this study predate the infection). Cell type and time point are not known. CDR3 protein: CASSLEEGANTGELFF. The CDR3 region has the DNA TGTGCCAGCAGCTTAGAGGAGGGGGCGAACACCGGGGAGCTGTTTTTT.